This T cell receptor beta chain stems from a study of T cell changes during pregnancy in multiple sclerosis. V lost 8 bases and J lost 6, with 22 bases in between. Germline assignment: CDR1 SQVTM and CDR2 ANQGSEA. CDR3 length: 14 residues. Method: immunoSEQ multiplex PCR; TCRdb's copy keeps in-frame clones and lacks some. The sample yields just under 80,000 clones, 90% to 95% seen once. This clonotype originated in a female donor with multiple sclerosis, enrolled in a pregnancy study. The chain has TRBV29-1 and TRBJ1-2; maybe TRBD1 (5 bases). The specimen comprised peripheral blood, sampled in the first trimester of pregnancy. CDR3: CSLIHSTVKDGYTF. DNA of the CDR3: TGCAGCCTAATCCATTCGACAGTAAAAGATGGCTACACCTTC.